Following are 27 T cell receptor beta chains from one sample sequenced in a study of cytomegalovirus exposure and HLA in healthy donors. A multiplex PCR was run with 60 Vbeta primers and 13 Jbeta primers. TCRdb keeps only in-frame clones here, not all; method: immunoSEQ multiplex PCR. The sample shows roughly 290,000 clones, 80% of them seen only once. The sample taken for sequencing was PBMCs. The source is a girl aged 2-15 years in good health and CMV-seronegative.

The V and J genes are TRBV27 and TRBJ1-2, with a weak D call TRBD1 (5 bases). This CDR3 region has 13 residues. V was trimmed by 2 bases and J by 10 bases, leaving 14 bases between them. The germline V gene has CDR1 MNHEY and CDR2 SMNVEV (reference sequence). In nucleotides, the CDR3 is TGTGCCAGCAGTTTAGCCACGCAGGGCGACTACACCTTC. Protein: CASSLATQGDYTF.

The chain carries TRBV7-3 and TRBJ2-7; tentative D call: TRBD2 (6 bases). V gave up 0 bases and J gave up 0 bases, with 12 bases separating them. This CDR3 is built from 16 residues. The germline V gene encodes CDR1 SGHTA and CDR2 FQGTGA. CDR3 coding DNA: TGTGCCAGCAGCTTAACGGGCGGGGAGACCTCCTACGAGCAGTACTTC. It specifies CASSLTGGETSYEQYF.

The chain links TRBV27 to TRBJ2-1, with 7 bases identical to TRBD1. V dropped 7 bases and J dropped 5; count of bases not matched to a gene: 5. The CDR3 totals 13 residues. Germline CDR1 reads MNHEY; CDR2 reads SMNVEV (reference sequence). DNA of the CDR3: TGTGCCAGCATACAGGGGCGAAACAATGAGCAGTTCTTC. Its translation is CASIQGRNNEQFF.

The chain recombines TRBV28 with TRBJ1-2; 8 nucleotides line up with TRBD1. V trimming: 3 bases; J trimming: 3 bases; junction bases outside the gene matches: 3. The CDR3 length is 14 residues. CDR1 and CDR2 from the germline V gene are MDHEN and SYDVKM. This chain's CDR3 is CASSLAGGDYGYTF. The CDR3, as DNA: TGTGCCAGCAGTTTGGCAGGGGGCGACTATGGCTACACCTTC.

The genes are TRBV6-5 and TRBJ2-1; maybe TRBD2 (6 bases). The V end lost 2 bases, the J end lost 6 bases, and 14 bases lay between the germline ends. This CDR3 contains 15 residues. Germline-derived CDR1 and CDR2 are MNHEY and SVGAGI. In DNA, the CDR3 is TGTGCCAGCAGTTACGGGAGTAGCGGATTCAATGAGCAGTTCTTC. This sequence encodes CASSYGSSGFNEQFF.

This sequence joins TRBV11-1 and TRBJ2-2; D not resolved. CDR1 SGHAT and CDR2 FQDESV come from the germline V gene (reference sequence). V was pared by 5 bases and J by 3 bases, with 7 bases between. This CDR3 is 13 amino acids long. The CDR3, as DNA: TGTGCCAGCAGCCTACAGTACACCGGGGAGCTGTTTTTT. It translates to CASSLQYTGELFF.

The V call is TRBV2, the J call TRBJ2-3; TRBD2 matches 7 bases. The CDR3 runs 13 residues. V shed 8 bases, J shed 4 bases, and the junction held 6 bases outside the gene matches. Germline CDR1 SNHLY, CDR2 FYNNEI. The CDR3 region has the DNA TGTGCCAGCGGACTAGACTATGCAGATACGCAGTATTTT. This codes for CASGLDYADTQYF.

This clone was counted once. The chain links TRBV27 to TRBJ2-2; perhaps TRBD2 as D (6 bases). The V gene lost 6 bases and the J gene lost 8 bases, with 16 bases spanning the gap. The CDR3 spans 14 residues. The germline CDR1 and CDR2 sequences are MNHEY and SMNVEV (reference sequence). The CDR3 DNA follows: TGTGCCAGCAGGCCGGGACTTCCAAGAGGGGAGCTGTTTTTT. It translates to CASRPGLPRGELFF.

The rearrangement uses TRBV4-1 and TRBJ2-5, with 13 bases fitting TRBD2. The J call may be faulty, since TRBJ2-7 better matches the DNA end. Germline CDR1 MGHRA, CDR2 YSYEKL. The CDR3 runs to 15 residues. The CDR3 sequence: CASSPRTSGGYEQYF. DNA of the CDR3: TGCGCCAGCAGCCCACGGACTAGCGGGGGCTACGAGCAGTACTTC.

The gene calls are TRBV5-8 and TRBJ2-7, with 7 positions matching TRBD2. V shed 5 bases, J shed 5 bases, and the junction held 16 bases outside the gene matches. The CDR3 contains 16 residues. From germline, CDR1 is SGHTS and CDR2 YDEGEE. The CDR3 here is CASRPGSAGVLNEQYF. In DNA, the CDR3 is TGTGCCAGCAGACCGGGGTCGGCGGGAGTCCTCAACGAGCAGTACTTC.

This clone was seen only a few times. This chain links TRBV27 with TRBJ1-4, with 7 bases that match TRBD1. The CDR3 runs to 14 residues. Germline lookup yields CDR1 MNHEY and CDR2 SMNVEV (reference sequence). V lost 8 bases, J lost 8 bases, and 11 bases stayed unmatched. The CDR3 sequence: CASRQTGWGEKLFF. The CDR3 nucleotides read TGTGCCAGCCGCCAGACAGGGTGGGGGGAAAAACTGTTTTTT.

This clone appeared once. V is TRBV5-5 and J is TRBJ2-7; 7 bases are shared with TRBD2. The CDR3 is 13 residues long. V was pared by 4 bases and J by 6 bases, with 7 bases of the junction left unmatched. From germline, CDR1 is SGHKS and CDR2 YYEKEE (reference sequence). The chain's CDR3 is CASSRRAGIEQYF. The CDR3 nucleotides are TGTGCCAGCAGCCGGCGAGCGGGGATCGAGCAGTACTTC.

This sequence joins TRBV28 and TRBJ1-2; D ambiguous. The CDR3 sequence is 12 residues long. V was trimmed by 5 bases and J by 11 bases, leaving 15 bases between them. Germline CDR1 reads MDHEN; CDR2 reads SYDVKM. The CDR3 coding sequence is TGTGCCAGCAGTCCAAAACTATGGTGGTACACCTTC. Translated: CASSPKLWWYTF.

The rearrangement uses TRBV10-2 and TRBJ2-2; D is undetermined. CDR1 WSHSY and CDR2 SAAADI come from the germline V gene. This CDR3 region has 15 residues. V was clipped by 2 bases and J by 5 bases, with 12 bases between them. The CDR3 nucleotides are TGCGCCAGCAGTGAGAAATCACTTCATACCGGGGAGCTGTTTTTT. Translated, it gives CASSEKSLHTGELFF.

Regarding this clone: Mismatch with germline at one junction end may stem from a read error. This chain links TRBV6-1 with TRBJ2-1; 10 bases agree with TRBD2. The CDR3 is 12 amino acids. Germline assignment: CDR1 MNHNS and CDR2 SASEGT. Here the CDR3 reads CASSLASGRTIF. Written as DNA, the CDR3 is TGTGCCAGCAGTTTAGCTAGCGGGAGAACGATCTTC.

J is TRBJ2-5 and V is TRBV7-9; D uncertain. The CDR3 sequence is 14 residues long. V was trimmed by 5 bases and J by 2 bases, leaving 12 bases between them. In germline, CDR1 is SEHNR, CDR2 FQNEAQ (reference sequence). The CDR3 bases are TGTGCCAGCAGCCCAATACAGCTTCAAGAGACCCAGTACTTC. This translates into CASSPIQLQETQYF. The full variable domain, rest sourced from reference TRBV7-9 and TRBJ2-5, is DTGVSQNPRHKITKRGQNVTFRCDPISEHNRLYWYRQTLGQGPEFLTYFQNEAQLEKSRLLSDRFSAERPKGSFSTLEIQRTEQGDSAMYLCASSPIQLQETQYFGPGTRLLVL.

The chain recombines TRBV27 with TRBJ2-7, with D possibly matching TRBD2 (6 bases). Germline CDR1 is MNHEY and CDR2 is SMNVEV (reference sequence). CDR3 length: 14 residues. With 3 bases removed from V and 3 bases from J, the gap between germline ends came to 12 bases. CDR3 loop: CASSFRSGGYEQYF. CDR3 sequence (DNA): TGTGCCAGCAGTTTCCGATCCGGGGGCTACGAGCAGTACTTC.

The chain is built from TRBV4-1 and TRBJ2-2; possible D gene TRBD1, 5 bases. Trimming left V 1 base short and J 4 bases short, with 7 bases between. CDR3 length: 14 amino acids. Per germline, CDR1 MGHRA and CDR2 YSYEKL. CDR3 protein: CASSQGQTTGELFF. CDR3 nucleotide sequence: TGCGCCAGCAGCCAAGGACAGACCACCGGGGAGCTGTTTTTT.

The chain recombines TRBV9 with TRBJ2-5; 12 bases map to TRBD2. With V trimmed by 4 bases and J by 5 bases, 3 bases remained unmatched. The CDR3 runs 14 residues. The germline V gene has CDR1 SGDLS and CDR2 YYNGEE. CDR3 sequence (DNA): TGTGCCAGCAGCCTAGCGGGAGGGAGGGAGACCCAGTACTTC. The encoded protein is CASSLAGGRETQYF. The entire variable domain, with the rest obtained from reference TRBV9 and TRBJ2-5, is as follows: DSGVTQTPKHLITATGQRVTLRCSPRSGDLSVYWYQQSLDQGLQFLIQYYNGEERAKGNILERFSAQQFPDLHSELNLSSLELGDSALYFCASSLAGGRETQYFGPGTRLLVL.

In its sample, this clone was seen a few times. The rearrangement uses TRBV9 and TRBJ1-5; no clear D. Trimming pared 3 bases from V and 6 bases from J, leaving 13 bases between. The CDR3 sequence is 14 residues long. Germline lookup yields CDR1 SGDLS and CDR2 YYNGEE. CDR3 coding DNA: TGTGCCAGCAGCGCCGGGAGTCGAGGTCAGCCCCAGCATTTT. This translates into CASSAGSRGQPQHF.

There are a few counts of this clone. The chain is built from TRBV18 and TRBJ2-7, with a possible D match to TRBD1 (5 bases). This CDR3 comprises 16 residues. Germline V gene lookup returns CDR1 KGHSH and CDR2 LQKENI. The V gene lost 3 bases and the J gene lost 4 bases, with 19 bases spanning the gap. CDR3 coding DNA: TGTGCCAGCTCACCCGATCAGGGTTTACCCGGATACGAGCAGTACTTC. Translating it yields CASSPDQGLPGYEQYF.

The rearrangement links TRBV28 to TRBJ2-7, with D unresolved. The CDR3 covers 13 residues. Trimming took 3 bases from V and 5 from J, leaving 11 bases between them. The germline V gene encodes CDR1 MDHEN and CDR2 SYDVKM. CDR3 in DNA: TGTGCCAGCAGTTTTCGTGTGAACAACGAGCAGTACTTC. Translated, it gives CASSFRVNNEQYF.

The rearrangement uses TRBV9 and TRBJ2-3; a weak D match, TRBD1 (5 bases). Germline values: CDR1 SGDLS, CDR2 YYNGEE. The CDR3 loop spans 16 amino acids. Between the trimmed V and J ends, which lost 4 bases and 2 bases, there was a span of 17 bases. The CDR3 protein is CASSSRGAGTTDTQYF. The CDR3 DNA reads TGTGCCAGCAGCTCTCGTGGGGCCGGTACCACAGATACGCAGTATTTT. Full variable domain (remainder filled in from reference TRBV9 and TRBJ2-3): DSGVTQTPKHLITATGQRVTLRCSPRSGDLSVYWYQQSLDQGLQFLIQYYNGEERAKGNILERFSAQQFPDLHSELNLSSLELGDSALYFCASSSRGAGTTDTQYFGPGTRLTVL.

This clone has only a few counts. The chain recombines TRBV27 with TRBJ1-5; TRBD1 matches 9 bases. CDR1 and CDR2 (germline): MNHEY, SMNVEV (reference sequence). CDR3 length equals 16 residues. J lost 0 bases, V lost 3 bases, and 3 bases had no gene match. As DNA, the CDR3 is TGTGCCAGCAGTTTTACGACAGGGGGTAGCAATCAGCCCCAGCATTTT. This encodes CASSFTTGGSNQPQHF.

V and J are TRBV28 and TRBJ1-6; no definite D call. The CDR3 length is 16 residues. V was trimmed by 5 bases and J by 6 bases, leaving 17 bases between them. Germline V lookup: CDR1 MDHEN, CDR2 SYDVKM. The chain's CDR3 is CASSGGYLRGNSPLHF. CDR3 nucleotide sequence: TGTGCCAGCAGTGGAGGGTACCTCCGGGGTAATTCACCCCTCCACTTT.

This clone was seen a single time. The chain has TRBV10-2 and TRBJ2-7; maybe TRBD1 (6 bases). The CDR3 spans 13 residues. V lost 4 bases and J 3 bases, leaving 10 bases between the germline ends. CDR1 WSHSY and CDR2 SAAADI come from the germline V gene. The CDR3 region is CASSVQGRYEQYF. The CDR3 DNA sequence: TGCGCCAGCAGTGTACAGGGTCGCTACGAGCAGTACTTC.

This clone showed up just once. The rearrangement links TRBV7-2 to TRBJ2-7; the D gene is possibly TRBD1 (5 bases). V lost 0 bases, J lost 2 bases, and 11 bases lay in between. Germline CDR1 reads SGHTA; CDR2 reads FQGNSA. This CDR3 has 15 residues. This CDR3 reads CASSLAPGWAYEQYF. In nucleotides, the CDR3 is TGTGCCAGCAGCTTAGCACCAGGGTGGGCCTACGAGCAGTACTTC.